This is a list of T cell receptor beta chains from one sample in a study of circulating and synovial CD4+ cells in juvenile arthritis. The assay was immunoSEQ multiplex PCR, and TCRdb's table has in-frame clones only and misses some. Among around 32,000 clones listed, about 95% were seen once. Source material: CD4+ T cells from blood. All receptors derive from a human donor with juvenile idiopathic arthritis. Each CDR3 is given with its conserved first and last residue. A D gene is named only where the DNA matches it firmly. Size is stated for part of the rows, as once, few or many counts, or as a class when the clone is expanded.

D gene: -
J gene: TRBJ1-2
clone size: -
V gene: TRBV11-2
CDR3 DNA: TGTGCCAGCAGCTCCCCCACGGGGGTCGGAGGCTATGGCTACACCTTC
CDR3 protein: CASSSPTGVGGYGYTF

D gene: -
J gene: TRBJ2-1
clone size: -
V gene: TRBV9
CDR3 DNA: TGTGCCAGCCAAAGGACAGACGCCTCCTACAATGAGCAGTTCTTC
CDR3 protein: CASQRTDASYNEQFF

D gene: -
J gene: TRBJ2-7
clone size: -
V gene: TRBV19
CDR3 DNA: TGTGCCAGTAGTCCCTTACCCCGCTACGAGCAGTACTTC
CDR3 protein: CASSPLPRYEQYF

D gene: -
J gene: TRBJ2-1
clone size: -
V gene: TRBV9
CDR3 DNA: TGTGCTTTGCTCCGGGGGTCCTACAATGAGCAGTTCTTC
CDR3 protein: CALLRGSYNEQFF

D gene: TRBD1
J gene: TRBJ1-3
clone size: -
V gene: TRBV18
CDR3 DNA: TGTGCCAGCTCACCCGCAGGGGGTATCGGCACCATATATTTT
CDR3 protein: CASSPAGGIGTIYF

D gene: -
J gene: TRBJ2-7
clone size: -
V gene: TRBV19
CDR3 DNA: TGTGCCAGTAGCGACTCAAGCGGGTACGAGCAGTACTTC
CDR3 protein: CASSDSSGYEQYF

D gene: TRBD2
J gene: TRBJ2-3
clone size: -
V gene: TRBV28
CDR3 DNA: TGTGCCAGCAGCCCGGGAGGGGCAGATACGCAGTATTTT
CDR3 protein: CASSPGGADTQYF

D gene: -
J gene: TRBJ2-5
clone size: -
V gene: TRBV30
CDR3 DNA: TGTGCCTGGAGTGGGAACAGGGTCGGTGAGACCCAGTACTTC
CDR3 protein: CAWSGNRVGETQYF

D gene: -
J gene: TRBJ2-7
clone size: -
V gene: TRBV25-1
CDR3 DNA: TGTGCCAGCAGTGAATCGAAGGGGGGGGCAGCCACCCATCGCGAGCAGTACTTC
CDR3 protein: CASSESKGGAATHREQYF

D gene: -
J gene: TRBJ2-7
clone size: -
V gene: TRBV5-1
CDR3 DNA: TGCGCCAGCAGCTTGGGTGTAGGGGGAGCCTACGAGCAGTACTTC
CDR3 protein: CASSLGVGGAYEQYF

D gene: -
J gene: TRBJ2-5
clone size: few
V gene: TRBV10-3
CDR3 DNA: TGTGCCATCAGTGAGGGTCTGAGGGAGACCCAGTACTTC
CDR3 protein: CAISEGLRETQYF

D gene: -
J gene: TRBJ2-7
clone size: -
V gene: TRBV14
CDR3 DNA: TGTGCCAGCAGCCAAGACGCGGCCCGCGAGCAGTACTTC
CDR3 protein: CASSQDAAREQYF

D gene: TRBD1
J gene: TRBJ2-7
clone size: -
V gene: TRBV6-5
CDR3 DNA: TGTGCCAGCAGTTACCCCGACAGGGGGAGGTACGAGCAGTACTTC
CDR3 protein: CASSYPDRGRYEQYF

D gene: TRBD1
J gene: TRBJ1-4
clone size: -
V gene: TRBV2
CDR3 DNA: TGTGCCAGCAGGATAACCCAACAGGGGAGGCTGTTTTTT
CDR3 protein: CASRITQQGRLFF

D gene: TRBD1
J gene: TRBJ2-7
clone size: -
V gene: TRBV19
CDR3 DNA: TGTGCCAGTAGTTCGACCCACAGGGGACACGAGCAGTACTTC
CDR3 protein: CASSSTHRGHEQYF

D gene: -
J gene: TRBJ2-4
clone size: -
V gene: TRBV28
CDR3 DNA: TGTGCCAGCAGTCTTGGACAGCAAAACATTCAGTACTTC
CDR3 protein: CASSLGQQNIQYF

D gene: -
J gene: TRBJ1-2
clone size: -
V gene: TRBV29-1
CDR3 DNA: TGCAGCGTTGCGGGAATTCACACGCAGGCCTATGGCTACACCTTC
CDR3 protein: CSVAGIHTQAYGYTF

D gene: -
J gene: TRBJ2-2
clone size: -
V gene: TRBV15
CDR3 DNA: TGTGCCACCAGCAGAGGTCTGGGGGAGCTGTTTTTT
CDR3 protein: CATSRGLGELFF

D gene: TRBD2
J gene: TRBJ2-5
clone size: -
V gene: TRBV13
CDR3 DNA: TGTGCCAGCAGCCGACTAGCGGGAGGGAGCACCCAGTACTTC
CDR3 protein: CASSRLAGGSTQYF

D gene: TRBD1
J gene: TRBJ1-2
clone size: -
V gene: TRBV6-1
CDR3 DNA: TGTGCCAGCAGTGCAGTGTCCGGGACAGGAGGCGGCTACACCTTC
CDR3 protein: CASSAVSGTGGGYTF

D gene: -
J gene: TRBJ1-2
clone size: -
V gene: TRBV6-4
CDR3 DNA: TGTGCCAGCAGTCCCCAGCGGGGAACTGGCTACACCTTC
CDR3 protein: CASSPQRGTGYTF

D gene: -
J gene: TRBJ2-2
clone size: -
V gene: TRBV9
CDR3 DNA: TGTGCCAGCAGCGCCCGGACAGCCACCGGGGAGCTGTTTTTT
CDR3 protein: CASSARTATGELFF

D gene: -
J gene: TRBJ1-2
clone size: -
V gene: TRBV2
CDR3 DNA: TGTGCCAGCAGGTACACCGACAGTGTTCCTGGCTACACCTTC
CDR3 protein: CASRYTDSVPGYTF

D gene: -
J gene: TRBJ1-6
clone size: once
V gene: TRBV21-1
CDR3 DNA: TGTGCCAGCAGCGAGCACAACAGGGACCCTTCTTCACCCCTCCACTTT
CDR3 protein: CASSEHNRDPSSPLHF

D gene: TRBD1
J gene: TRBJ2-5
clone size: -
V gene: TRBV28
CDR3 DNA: TGTGCCAGCAGTTTATACCCTGGGACAGGCCCAGAGACCCAGTACTTC
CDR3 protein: CASSLYPGTGPETQYF

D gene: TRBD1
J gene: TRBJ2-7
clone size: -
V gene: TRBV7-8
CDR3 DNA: TGTGCCAGCAGCTTAAACAGGGGCGAGCAGTACTTC
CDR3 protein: CASSLNRGEQYF

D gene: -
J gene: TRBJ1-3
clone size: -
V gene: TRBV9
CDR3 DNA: TGTGCCAGCAGCGTAACCACAGGGAGCTCTGGAAACACCATATATTTT
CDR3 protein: CASSVTTGSSGNTIYF

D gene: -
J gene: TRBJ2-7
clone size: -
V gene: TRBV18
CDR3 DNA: TGTGCCAGCTCCCCCGACATGAGCTCCTACGAGCAGTACTTC
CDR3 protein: CASSPDMSSYEQYF

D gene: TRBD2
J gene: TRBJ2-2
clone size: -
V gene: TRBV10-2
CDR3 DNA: TGCGCCAGCCGCGGGGGGGCGGACACCGGGGAGCTGTTTTTT
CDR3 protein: CASRGGADTGELFF

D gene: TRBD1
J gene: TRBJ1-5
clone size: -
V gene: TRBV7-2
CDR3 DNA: TGTGCCAGCAGCTTCAGACAGGGTGAATGGCAGCCCCAGCATTTT
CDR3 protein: CASSFRQGEWQPQHF

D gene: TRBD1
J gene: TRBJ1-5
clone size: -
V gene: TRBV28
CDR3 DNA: TGTGCCAGCAGTTTAGTTACAGGGGGCCGACAGCCCCAGCATTTT
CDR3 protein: CASSLVTGGRQPQHF

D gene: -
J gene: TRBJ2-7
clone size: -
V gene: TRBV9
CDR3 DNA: TGCGCCAGCAGCGTAGGGGGGACAGAGTTGCACTTC
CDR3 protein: CASSVGGTELHF

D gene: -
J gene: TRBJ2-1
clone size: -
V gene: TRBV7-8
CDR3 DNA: TGTGCCAGCAGCTGGAGCTCCTACAATGAGCAGTTCTTC
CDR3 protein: CASSWSSYNEQFF

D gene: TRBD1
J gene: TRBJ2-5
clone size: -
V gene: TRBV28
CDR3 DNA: TGTGCCAGCAGTTTATGGGGCTCGTGGGACAGAGAGATCCAAGAGACCCAGTACTTC
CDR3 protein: CASSLWGSWDREIQETQYF

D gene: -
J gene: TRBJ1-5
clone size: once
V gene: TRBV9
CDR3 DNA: TGTGCCAGCGGAGGGAACGGTTATCAGCCCCAGCATTTT
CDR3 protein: CASGGNGYQPQHF

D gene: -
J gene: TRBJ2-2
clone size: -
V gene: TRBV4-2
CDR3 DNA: TGTGCCAGCAGCCAAGAAACAGCGGGCAACACCGGGGAGCTGTTTTTT
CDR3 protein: CASSQETAGNTGELFF

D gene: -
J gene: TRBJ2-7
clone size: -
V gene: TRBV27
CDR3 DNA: TGTGCCAGCAGTCGGGGGACCGGGGCGAACTACTACGAGCAGTACTTC
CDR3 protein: CASSRGTGANYYEQYF

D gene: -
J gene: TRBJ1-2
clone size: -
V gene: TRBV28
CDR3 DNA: TGTGCCAGCAGTTTATCCCTTCGGGGGGCCTTCTATGGCTACACCTTC
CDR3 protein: CASSLSLRGAFYGYTF

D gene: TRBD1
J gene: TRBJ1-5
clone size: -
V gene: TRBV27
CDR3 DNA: TGTGCCAGCAGTTACAGGGGGCGCAATCAGCCCCAGCATTTT
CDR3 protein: CASSYRGRNQPQHF

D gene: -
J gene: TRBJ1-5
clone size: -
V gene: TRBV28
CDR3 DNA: TGTGCCAGCAGACCTACCCCGGGCAGGGTCAATCAGCCCCAGCATTTT
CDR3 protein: CASRPTPGRVNQPQHF

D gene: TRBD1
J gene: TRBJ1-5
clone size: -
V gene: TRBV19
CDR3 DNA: TGTGCCAGTAGTATTTTGGACAGGCCATATAGCAATCAGCCCCAGCATTTT
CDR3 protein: CASSILDRPYSNQPQHF

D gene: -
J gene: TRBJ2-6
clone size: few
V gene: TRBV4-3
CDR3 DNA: TGCGCCAGCAGCCATGGAGGGAGCTCTGGGGCCAACGTCCTGACTTTC
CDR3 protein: CASSHGGSSGANVLTF

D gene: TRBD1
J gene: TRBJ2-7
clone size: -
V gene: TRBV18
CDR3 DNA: TGTGCCAGCTCACCGGGACAGGGTGATGGGCAGTACTTC
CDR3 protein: CASSPGQGDGQYF

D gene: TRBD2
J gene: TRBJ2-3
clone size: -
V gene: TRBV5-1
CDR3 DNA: TGCGCCAGCAGGGGTACTAGCGGGGGGGCCGCAGATACGCAGTATTTT
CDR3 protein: CASRGTSGGAADTQYF